Listed below are T cell receptor beta chains from one sample, sequenced in a study of blood T cells in healthy people across ages. MiXCR, run by TCRdb on the 5' RACE reads, gives a single entry per CDR3 protein. The data hold some 670,000 distinct CDR3 sequences, with around 52% observed a single time. The sequenced sample was blood. Receptor source: a woman aged 80 or older in good health. Each CDR3 is given with its conserved first and last residue. The D gene is left open where the match is weak. Some rows have no size entry. The others give once, few or many, or a class for an expanded clone.

.,TRBJ2-1,.,TRBV27,TGTGCCAGCAGTTTATCGAGGGGGGGGCTCTACAATGAGCAGTTCTTC,CASSLSRGGLYNEQFF
.,TRBJ2-5,few,TRBV20-1,TGCAGTGCTAGTGGGGGGGCCGGAGAGACCCAGTACTTC,CSASGGAGETQYF
TRBD2,TRBJ2-3,.,TRBV20-1,TGCAGTGCCCCACTAGCGGGAGGATCGGATACGCAGTATTTT,CSAPLAGGSDTQYF
.,TRBJ2-7,few,TRBV7-9,TGTGCCAGCAGCTTAGGCAGGGTTATCAAAGGCGAGCAGTACTTC,CASSLGRVIKGEQYF
.,TRBJ2-3,many,TRBV5-1,TGCGCCAGCAGCTTGGGTATGGATACGCAGTATTTT,CASSLGMDTQYF
TRBD1,TRBJ2-1,.,TRBV27,TGTGCCAGCAGTTTAACAGGGGCTCGAGGAGGGCAGTTCTTC,CASSLTGARGGQFF
TRBD1,TRBJ1-4,few,TRBV6-5,TGTGCCAGCAGACTGTACGGGACAGAGGATGAAAAACTGTTTTTT,CASRLYGTEDEKLFF
.,TRBJ1-2,few,TRBV30,TGTGCCGGGAGTGTACGTGGGGCGGCCACCTTC,CAGSVRGAATF
TRBD1,TRBJ2-4,.,TRBV25-1,TGTGCCAGCAGTGAATTCGAAGGGGGCCGATCGGACATTCAGTACTTC,CASSEFEGGRSDIQYF
.,TRBJ2-3,.,TRBV9,TGTGCCAGCAGCGTAGCCGGGGTGGCAGATACGCAGTATTTT,CASSVAGVADTQYF
.,TRBJ1-4,.,TRBV2,TGTGCCAGCAGTGCGGACCCGGCAACTAATGAAAAACTGTTTTTT,CASSADPATNEKLFF
.,TRBJ1-6,.,TRBV20-1,TGCAGTGCTAGAGATCTCGGTTTTGGGGAGGGAAGCTCCTATAATTCACCCCTCCACTTT,CSARDLGFGEGSSYNSPLHF
TRBD2,TRBJ2-3,.,TRBV2,TGTGCCAGCCCCTCCGGGGTAGCGGGATCTGATACGCAGTATTTT,CASPSGVAGSDTQYF
TRBD2,TRBJ2-1,.,TRBV7-8,TGTGCCAGCAGCTTAGTCCGGGGGGAGCTTAAGAATGAGCAGTTCTTC,CASSLVRGELKNEQFF
TRBD2,TRBJ2-1,.,TRBV5-1,TGCGCCAGCAGCGTACTAGCGCACAATGAGCAGTTCTTC,CASSVLAHNEQFF
.,TRBJ1-6,.,TRBV12-3/TRBV12-4,TGTGCCAGCAGTTTCAGGGGATCCTATAATTCACCCCTCCACTTT,CASSFRGSYNSPLHF
.,TRBJ2-3,.,TRBV7-9,TGTGCCAGCAGCCGGACAGCCGCTAGCACAGATACGCAGTATTTT,CASSRTAASTDTQYF